This TCR beta chain was identified in a study of CD8 T cells in ankylosing spondylitis. Quantitative 5'-RACE was performed with molecular barcodes, and it yielded the TCR beta libraries. TCRdb recomputed calls from the 5' RACE reads with MiXCR, one row per CDR3 protein. The sample records hundreds of thousands of distinct CDR3 sequences, roughly 13% being singletons. Study-level findings and limits: Seemingly distinctive of ankylosing spondylitis blood was a TCR beta motif formed by eight highly homologous variants.

On this clonotype: What it binds is not known.

V was clipped by 4 bases and J by 3 bases, with 14 bases between them. The V gene's germline CDR1 is GTSNPN and CDR2 SVGIG (reference sequence). The CDR3 extends over 14 amino acids. The source of this sequence is a male donor with ankylosing spondylitis. Sequenced: blood, either unsorted or a sorted T cell fraction (not recorded which). This rearrangement joins TRBV30 to TRBJ2-3; D perhaps matches TRBD2 (6 bases). The CDR3 here is CAWTIGGWTDTQYF. For the CDR3, the DNA is TGTGCCTGGACGATCGGAGGGTGGACAGATACGCAGTATTTT.